This TCR beta chain was identified during a study of CD8 T cells in Susac syndrome. This clonotype was counted a few times. Random-hexamer reverse transcription was applied to roughly 0.45 to 1 ug RNA. One entry per CDR3 protein results from TCRdb running MiXCR on the immunoSEQ multiplex PCR reads. The sample lists 85,000 to 90,000 distinct CDR3 sequences; over 80% were seen once. This CDR3 spans 14 amino acids. Germline V gives CDR1 SGHDT, CDR2 YYEEEE. V was shortened by 0 bases and J by 1 base, with 6 bases between the two germline ends. This rearrangement joins TRBV5-6 to TRBJ2-3; tentatively, D is TRBD2 (6 bases). This TCR derives from a human donor in good health. The sample comprised CD8+ T cells from PBMCs. The CDR3 loop reads CASSLGLGTDTQYF. The CDR3 DNA follows: TGTGCCAGCAGCTTGGGACTAGGCACAGATACGCAGTATTTT. The full variable domain, rest sourced from reference TRBV5-6 and TRBJ2-3, is DAGVTQSPTHLIKTRGQQVTLRCSPKSGHDTVSWYQQALGQGPQFIFQYYEEEERQRGNFPDRFSGHQFPNYSSELNVNALLLGDSALYLCASSLGLGTDTQYFGPGTRLTVL.